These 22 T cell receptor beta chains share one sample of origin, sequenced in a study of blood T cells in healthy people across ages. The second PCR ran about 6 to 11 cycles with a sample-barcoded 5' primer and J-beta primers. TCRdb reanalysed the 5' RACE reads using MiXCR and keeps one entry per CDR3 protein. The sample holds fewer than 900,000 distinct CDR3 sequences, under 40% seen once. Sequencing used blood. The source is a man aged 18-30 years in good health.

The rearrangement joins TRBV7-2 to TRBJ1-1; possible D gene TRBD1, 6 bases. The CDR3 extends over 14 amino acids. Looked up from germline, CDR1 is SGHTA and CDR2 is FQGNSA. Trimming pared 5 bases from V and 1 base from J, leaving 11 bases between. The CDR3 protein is CASSPGHRNTEAFF. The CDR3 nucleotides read TGTGCCAGCAGCCCGGGACACCGGAACACTGAAGCTTTCTTT. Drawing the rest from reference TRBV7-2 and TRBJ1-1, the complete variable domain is GAGVSQSPSNKVTEKGKDVELRCDPISGHTALYWYRQSLGQGLEFLIYFQGNSAPDKSGLPSDRFSAERTGGSVSTLTIQRTQQEDSAVYLCASSPGHRNTEAFFGQGTRLTVV.

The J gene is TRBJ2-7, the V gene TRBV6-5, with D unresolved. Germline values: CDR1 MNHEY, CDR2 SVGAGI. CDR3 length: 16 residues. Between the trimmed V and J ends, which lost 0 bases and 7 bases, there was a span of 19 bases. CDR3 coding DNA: TGTGCCAGCAGTTACTCTTTCCCCAGCTCACGCAATGAGCAGTACTTC. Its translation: CASSYSFPSSRNEQYF.

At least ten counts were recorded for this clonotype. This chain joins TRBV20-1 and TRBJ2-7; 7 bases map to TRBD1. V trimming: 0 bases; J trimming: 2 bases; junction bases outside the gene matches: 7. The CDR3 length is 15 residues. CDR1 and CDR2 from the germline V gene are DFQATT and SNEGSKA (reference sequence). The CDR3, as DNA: TGCAGTGCTAGAGATCTACAGGGGCTAACCTACGAGCAGTACTTC. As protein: CSARDLQGLTYEQYF.

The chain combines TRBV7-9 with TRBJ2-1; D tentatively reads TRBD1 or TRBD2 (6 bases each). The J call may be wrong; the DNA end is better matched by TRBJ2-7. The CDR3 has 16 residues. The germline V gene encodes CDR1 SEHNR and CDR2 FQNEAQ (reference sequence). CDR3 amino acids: CASSLTGGPIYNEQYF. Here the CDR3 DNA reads TGTGCCAGCAGCTTAACCGGGGGCCCTATTTACAATGAGCAGTACTTC.

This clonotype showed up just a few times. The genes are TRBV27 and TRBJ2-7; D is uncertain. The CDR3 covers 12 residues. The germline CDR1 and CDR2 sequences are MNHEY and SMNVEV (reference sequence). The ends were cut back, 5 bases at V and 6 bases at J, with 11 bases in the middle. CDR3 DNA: TGTGCCAGCAGTCCTTCTCCAGGCGAGCAGTACTTC. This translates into CASSPSPGEQYF.

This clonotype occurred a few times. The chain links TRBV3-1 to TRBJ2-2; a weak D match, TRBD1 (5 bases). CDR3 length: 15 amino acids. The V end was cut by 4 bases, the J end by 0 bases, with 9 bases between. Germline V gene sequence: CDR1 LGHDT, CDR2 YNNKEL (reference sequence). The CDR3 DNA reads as TGTGCCAGCAGCCCACAGGCTTCGAACACCGGGGAGCTGTTTTTT. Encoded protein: CASSPQASNTGELFF.

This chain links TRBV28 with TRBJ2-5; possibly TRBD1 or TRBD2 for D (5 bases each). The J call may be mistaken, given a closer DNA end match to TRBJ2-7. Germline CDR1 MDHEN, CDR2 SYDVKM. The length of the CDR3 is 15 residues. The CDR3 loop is CASSTGDRGTYEQYF. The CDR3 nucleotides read TGTGCCAGCAGTACTGGGGACCGAGGGACCTACGAGCAGTACTTC.

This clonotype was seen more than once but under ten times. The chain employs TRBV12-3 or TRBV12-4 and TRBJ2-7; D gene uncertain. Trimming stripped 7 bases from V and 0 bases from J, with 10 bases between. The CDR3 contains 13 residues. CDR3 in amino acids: CASTGRSSYEQYF. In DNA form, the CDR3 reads TGTGCCAGCACCGGACGGAGCTCCTACGAGCAGTACTTC.

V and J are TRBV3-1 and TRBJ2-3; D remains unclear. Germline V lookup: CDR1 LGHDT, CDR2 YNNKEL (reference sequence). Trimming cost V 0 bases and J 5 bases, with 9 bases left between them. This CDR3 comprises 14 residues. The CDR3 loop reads CASSQDIGGDTQYF. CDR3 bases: TGTGCCAGCAGCCAAGATATAGGTGGAGATACGCAGTATTTT.

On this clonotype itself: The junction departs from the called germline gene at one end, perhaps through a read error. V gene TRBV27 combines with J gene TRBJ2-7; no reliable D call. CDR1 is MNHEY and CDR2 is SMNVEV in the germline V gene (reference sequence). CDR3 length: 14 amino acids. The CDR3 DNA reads TGTGCCAGCCACATGATAGGTAGACCCTACGAACAGTACTTC. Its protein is CASHMIGRPYEQYF.

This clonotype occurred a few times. CDR3 bases: TGTGCCAGCAGTCCCGGGGACAGTCCGTGGGGCTACACCTTC. It encodes CASSPGDSPWGYTF. The rearrangement links TRBV6-5 to TRBJ1-2; TRBD1 matches 7 bases. The CDR3 sequence is 14 residues long. Germline V lookup: CDR1 MNHEY, CDR2 SVGAGI. The junction had 11 bases not matched to a gene; V was cut back by 5 bases and J by 8 bases.

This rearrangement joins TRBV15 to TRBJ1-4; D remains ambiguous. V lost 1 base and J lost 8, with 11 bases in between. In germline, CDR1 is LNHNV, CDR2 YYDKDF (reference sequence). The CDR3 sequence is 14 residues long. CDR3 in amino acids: CATSRVPRGEKLFF. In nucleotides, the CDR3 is TGTGCCACCAGCAGAGTTCCGCGGGGAGAAAAACTGTTTTTT.

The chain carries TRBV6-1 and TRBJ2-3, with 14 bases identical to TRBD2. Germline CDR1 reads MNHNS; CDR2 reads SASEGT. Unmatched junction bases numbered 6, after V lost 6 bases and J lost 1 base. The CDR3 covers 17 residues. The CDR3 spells CASSHLTSGGGTDTQYF. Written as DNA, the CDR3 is TGTGCCAGCAGCCACCTGACTAGCGGGGGGGGCACAGATACGCAGTATTTT.

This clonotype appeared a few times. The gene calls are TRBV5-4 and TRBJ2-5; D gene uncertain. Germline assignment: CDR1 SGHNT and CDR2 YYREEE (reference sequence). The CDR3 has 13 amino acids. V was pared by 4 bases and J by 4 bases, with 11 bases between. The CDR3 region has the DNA TGTGCCAGCAGCCCAGACCTAATAGAGACCCAGTACTTC. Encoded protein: CASSPDLIETQYF.

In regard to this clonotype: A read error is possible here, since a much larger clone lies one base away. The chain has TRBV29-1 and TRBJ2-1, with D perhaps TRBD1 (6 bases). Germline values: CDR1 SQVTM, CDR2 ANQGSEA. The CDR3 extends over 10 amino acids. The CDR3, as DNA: TGCAGCGCTGGGGGCAATGGGCAGTTCTTC. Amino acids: CSAGGNGQFF.

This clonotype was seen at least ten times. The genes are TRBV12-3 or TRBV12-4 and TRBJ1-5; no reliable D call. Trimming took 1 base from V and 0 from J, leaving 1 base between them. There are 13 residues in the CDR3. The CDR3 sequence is CASSLGSNQPQHF. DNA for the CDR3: TGTGCCAGCAGTTTAGGTAGCAATCAGCCCCAGCATTTT.

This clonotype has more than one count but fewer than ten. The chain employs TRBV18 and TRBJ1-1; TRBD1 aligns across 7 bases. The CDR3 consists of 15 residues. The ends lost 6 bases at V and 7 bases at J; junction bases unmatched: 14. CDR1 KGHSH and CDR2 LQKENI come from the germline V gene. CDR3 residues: CASSLNQEGAGEAFF. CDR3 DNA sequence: TGTGCCAGCTCCCTCAACCAGGAGGGGGCGGGTGAAGCTTTCTTT.

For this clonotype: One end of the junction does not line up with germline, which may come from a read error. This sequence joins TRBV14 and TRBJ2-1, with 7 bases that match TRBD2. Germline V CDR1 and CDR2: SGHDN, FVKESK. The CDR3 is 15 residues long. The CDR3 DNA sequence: TGTGCCGGCAGACCCACTAGCGAGTCCTACAATGAGCAGTTCTTC. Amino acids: CAGRPTSESYNEQFF.

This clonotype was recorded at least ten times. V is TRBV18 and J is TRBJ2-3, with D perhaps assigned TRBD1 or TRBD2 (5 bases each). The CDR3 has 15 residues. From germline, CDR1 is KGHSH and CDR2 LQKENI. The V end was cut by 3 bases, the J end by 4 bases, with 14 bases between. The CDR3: CASSPIGHGADTQYF. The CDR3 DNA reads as TGTGCCAGCTCACCTATCGGACACGGGGCAGATACGCAGTATTTT.

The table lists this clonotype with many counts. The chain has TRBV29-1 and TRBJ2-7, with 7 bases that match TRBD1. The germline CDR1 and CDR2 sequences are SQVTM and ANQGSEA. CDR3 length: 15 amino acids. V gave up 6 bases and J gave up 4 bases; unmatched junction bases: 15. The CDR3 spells CSVSEGAYELYEQYF. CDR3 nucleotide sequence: TGCAGCGTGTCCGAGGGGGCTTATGAGTTATACGAGCAGTACTTC.

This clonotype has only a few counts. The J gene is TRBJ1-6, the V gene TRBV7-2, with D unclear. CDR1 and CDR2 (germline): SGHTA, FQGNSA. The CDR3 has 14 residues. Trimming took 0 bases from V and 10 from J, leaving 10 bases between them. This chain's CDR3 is CASSLALAGSPLHF. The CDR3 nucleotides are TGTGCCAGCAGCTTAGCGCTCGCAGGATCACCCCTCCACTTT.

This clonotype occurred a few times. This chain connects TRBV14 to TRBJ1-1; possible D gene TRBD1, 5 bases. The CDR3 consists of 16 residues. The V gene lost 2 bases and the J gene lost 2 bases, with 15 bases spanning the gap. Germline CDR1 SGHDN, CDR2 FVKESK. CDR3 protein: CASSQTRRDPNTEAFF. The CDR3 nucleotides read TGTGCCAGCAGCCAAACCCGTAGGGACCCTAACACTGAAGCTTTCTTT. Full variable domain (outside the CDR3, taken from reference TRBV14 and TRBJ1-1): EAGVTQFPSHSVIEKGQTVTLRCDPISGHDNLYWYRRVMGKEIKFLLHFVKESKQDESGMPNNRFLAERTGGTYSTLKVQPAELEDSGVYFCASSQTRRDPNTEAFFGQGTRLTVV.